This T cell receptor beta chain emerged from a study of blood T cell repertoires in COVID-19. The CDR3 totals 15 residues. Losses at the gene ends were 6 bases for V and 0 bases for J; bases not matched to a gene: 3. CDR1 MRHNA and CDR2 SNTAGT come from the germline V gene. This clone came up once. Clones were sequenced by immunoSEQ multiplex PCR, and TCRdb holds only the in-frame ones, with some missing. The sample lists approximately 170,000 clones; roughly 90% were seen once. The chain combines TRBV6-4 with TRBJ2-3, with TRBD2 identical over 10 bases. This receptor was identified in a woman aged 18-30 years who had recovered from COVID-19. The sequencing sample was made of PBMCs or T cells enriched from blood (not recorded which). CDR3 amino acids: CASSGSGGSTDTQYF. CDR3 nucleotide sequence: TGTGCCAGCAGCGGTAGCGGGGGGAGCACAGATACGCAGTATTTT.